The clone carrying this T cell receptor beta chain came up many times. The data are from a study of early T cells in non-severe SARS-CoV-2 infection. Each CDR3 protein gets one entry after TCRdb re-called the 5' RACE reads with MiXCR. This sample has approximately 35,000 distinct CDR3 sequences, with approximately 6% found just once. The CDR3 runs to 14 residues. The V end was cut by 5 bases, the J end by 3 bases, with 13 bases between. Germline V lookup: CDR1 SGHAT, CDR2 FQNNGV. This TCR came from an adult who was a healthcare worker with PCR-confirmed SARS-CoV-2 infection or an uninfected control (not recorded which). The rearrangement links TRBV11-2 to TRBJ1-1; unclear D gene. What was sequenced was whole blood. CDR3 residues: CASSKEGQDTEAFF. DNA of the CDR3: TGTGCCAGCAGCAAAGAGGGTCAGGACACTGAAGCTTTCTTT.